This entry lists 21 T cell receptor beta chains sequenced from one sample in a study of spatial heterogeneity in lung cancer. As to time point: blood at routine non-recurrence follow-up after resection. Unsorted whole RNA samples from tumor, nontumor lung or frozen PBMC were sequenced. TCRdb itself ran the 5' RACE reads through MiXCR, one entry per CDR3 protein. The sample lists around 110,000 distinct CDR3 sequences; 9.5% to 15% were seen once. The material was PBMCs, obtained at follow-up. Receptors originate from a male donor with early-stage non-small cell lung cancer.

This clonotype was seen only a few times. V gene TRBV19 combines with J gene TRBJ2-5, with 11 bases aligning to TRBD1. V lost 11 bases and J lost 2; bases outside the gene matches: 13. CDR3 size: 16 residues. Germline CDR1 LNHDA, CDR2 SQIVND (reference sequence). CDR3 sequence: CAASGQGAWGQETQYF. The DNA for the CDR3 is TGTGCCGCCTCCGGACAGGGGGCCTGGGGACAAGAGACCCAGTACTTC.

The chain links TRBV9 to TRBJ2-2, with a tentative D call TRBD1 (6 bases). The V end was cut by 5 bases, the J end by 2 bases, with 16 bases between. This CDR3 spans 16 amino acids. CDR1 SGDLS and CDR2 YYNGEE come from the germline V gene. The CDR3 sequence: CASSPNSGQNTGELFF. CDR3 DNA: TGTGCCAGCAGTCCTAATTCGGGACAAAACACCGGGGAGCTGTTTTTT.

There are many counts of this clonotype. The V gene is TRBV20-1, the J gene TRBJ2-2, with D possibly TRBD1 on 6 matching bases. From germline, CDR1 is DFQATT and CDR2 SNEGSKA (reference sequence). The CDR3 totals 14 residues. The germline V and J ends were trimmed by 6 bases and 6 bases, with 17 bases remaining between them. CDR3 amino acids: CSATPRGGSGELFF. The DNA of the CDR3 is TGCAGTGCGACTCCTCGTGGGGGCTCCGGGGAGCTGTTTTTT.

This clonotype has only a few counts. Written as DNA, the CDR3 is TGTGCCAGCAGCTTAAAGCCCGGGCAGGGGTACGACGAGCAGTACTTC. Its protein is CASSLKPGQGYDEQYF. This chain uses TRBV21-1 with TRBJ2-7; the D call in the table, TRBD1, was not verified against the DNA. TRBV21-1 has pseudogene status. This CDR3 is 16 amino acids long.

This chain links TRBV3-1 with TRBJ2-4; a possible D gene is TRBD2 (6 bases). The CDR3 runs 16 residues. Between the trimmed V and J ends, which lost 1 base and 0 bases, there was a span of 10 bases. Germline-derived CDR1 and CDR2 are LGHDT and YNNKEL (reference sequence). Here the CDR3 reads CASSQAGGVAKNIQYF. The CDR3, as DNA: TGTGCCAGCAGCCAAGCTGGCGGGGTAGCCAAAAACATTCAGTACTTC. Combining the CDR3 with reference TRBV3-1 and TRBJ2-4 gives the whole variable domain DTAVSQTPKYLVTQMGNDKSIKCEQNLGHDTMYWYKQDSKKFLKIMFSYNNKELIINETVPNRFSPKSPDKAHLNLHINSLELGDSAVYFCASSQAGGVAKNIQYFGAGTRLSVL.

The chain links TRBV30 to TRBJ1-3; D is unresolved. Trimming shortened V by 2 bases and J by 4 bases, and 9 bases separated the two germline ends. This CDR3 is built from 13 residues. Germline V CDR1 and CDR2: GTSNPN, SVGIG (reference sequence). This chain's CDR3 is CAWSYTAGNTIYF. CDR3 DNA: TGTGCCTGGAGTTATACAGCAGGAAACACCATATATTTT.

V and J are TRBV11-2 and TRBJ2-1; D gene unclear. The CDR3 spans 14 residues. Germline CDR1 and CDR2: SGHAT and FQNNGV. Trimming pared 5 bases from V and 0 bases from J, leaving 8 bases between. The CDR3 protein is CASSRDFSYNEQFF. As DNA, the CDR3 is TGTGCCAGCAGCCGCGACTTCTCCTACAATGAGCAGTTCTTC. The full variable domain, rest sourced from reference TRBV11-2 and TRBJ2-1, is EAGVAQSPRYKIIEKRQSVAFWCNPISGHATLYWYQQILGQGPKLLIQFQNNGVVDDSQLPKDRFSAERLKGVDSTLKIQPAKLEDSAVYLCASSRDFSYNEQFFGPGTRLTVL.

The sample holds many counts of this clonotype. The chain couples TRBV29-1 to TRBJ2-2, with 7 bases matching TRBD2. The germline CDR1 and CDR2 sequences are SQVTM and ANQGSEA. J lost 4 bases, V lost 4 bases, and 12 bases had no gene match. CDR3 size: 16 residues. CDR3 nucleotides: TGCAGCGTTGCAGGTCGGACTAGTAAAATCACCGGGGAGCTGTTTTTT. It specifies CSVAGRTSKITGELFF.

This clonotype was counted at least ten times. The DNA for the CDR3 is TGTGCCAGCAGCCCCTTTACTGGGACAGTAGCTAACTATGGCTACACCTTC. It encodes CASSPFTGTVANYGYTF. This sequence joins TRBV3-1 and TRBJ1-2, with 7 bases that match TRBD1. The germline V gene has CDR1 LGHDT and CDR2 YNNKEL (reference sequence). The CDR3 runs 17 residues. The ends lost 4 bases at V and 0 bases at J; junction bases unmatched: 11.

This clonotype appeared a few times. The chain employs TRBV4-2 and TRBJ2-1; D uncertain. The ends were cut back, 0 bases at V and 6 bases at J, with 9 bases in the middle. This CDR3 is built from 14 residues. In germline, CDR1 is LGHNA, CDR2 YNFKEQ. This chain's CDR3 is CASSQDPASNEQFF. The CDR3 nucleotides read TGTGCCAGCAGCCAAGATCCAGCCAGCAATGAGCAGTTCTTC.

This clonotype has at least ten counts. The chain links TRBV7-2 to TRBJ2-3; TRBD2 might be the D (5 bases). The CDR3 contains 12 residues. V shed 7 bases and J shed 5 bases, with 10 bases lying between them. CDR1 is SGHTA and CDR2 is FQGNSA in the germline V gene. In DNA form, the CDR3 reads TGTGCCAGCACCCGACTAAGAGATACGCAGTATTTT. It yields the protein CASTRLRDTQYF.

V and J are TRBV7-2 and TRBJ2-7; 7 bases match TRBD1. V dropped 3 bases and J dropped 0; count of bases not matched to a gene: 11. CDR1 and CDR2 from the germline V gene are SGHTA and FQGNSA. This CDR3 has 17 amino acids. The CDR3: CASSFLTTGQVSYEQYF. CDR3 coding DNA: TGTGCCAGCAGCTTTCTCACGACAGGGCAAGTCTCCTACGAGCAGTACTTC.

This clonotype was seen more than once but under ten times. The chain recombines TRBV6-5 with TRBJ2-5; a possible D gene is TRBD2 (7 bases). CDR1 is MNHEY, CDR2 SVGAGI, per germline. V was pared by 2 bases and J by 2 bases, with 9 bases between. The CDR3 is 14 amino acids. For the CDR3, the DNA is TGTGCCAGCAGTTACAGGGGGGGTCAAGAGACCCAGTACTTC. Translating it yields CASSYRGGQETQYF.

The chain employs TRBV27 and TRBJ2-7, with D perhaps matching TRBD1 (7 bases). The CDR3 covers 14 residues. The germline V gene encodes CDR1 MNHEY and CDR2 SMNVEV (reference sequence). Trimming took 2 bases from V and 2 from J, leaving 10 bases between them. This CDR3 is CASSLQGGAYEQYF. DNA of the CDR3: TGTGCCAGCAGTTTACAGGGGGGCGCCTACGAGCAGTACTTC.

This clonotype came up many times. The chain employs TRBV9 and TRBJ2-1; D perhaps matches TRBD1 (7 bases). Trimming stripped 2 bases from V and 0 bases from J, with 12 bases between. Per germline, CDR1 SGDLS and CDR2 YYNGEE. The CDR3 has 16 amino acids. The CDR3 DNA is TGTGCCAGCAGCGTGTCAGGGGGGAGCTCCTACAATGAGCAGTTCTTC. Residues: CASSVSGGSSYNEQFF.

A note on this clonotype: The conserved phenylalanine or tryptophan is not found at the CDR3 terminus, so this likely reflects a read error. The V gene is TRBV24-1, the J gene TRBJ1-2; maybe TRBD1 (6 bases). Trimming removed 10 bases from V and 6 bases from J, with 26 bases in between. The germline V gene encodes CDR1 KGHDR and CDR2 SFDVKD. This CDR3 region has 16 residues. The CDR3 bases are TGTGCCACAAAAGGGGGAAGTCATCGGCAAGTAAATGGCTACACCTCC. Protein: CATKGGSHRQVNGYTS.

The chain employs TRBV5-1 and TRBJ2-5; D tentatively reads TRBD1 or TRBD2 (5 bases each). CDR1 and CDR2 (germline): SGHRS, YFSETQ. This CDR3 has 14 residues. V shed 1 base and J shed 5 bases, with 12 bases lying between them. The CDR3 sequence is CASSLSRDGETQYF. The CDR3 region has the DNA TGCGCCAGCAGCTTGAGCAGGGACGGGGAGACCCAGTACTTC.

There are a few counts of this clonotype. The DNA of the CDR3 is TGTGCCAGCGGGGCTTATAGCACAGATACGCAGTATTTT. Its translation: CASGAYSTDTQYF. The rearrangement uses TRBV2 and TRBJ2-3; perhaps TRBD1 as D (5 bases). The germline V and J ends were trimmed by 8 bases and 0 bases, with 9 bases remaining between them. The CDR3 sequence is 13 residues long. The germline gives CDR1 SNHLY, CDR2 FYNNEI.

This clonotype was found a few times. V usage is TRBV7-9 and J usage is TRBJ2-5, with unresolved D. The V gene lost 1 base and the J gene lost 4 bases, with 13 bases spanning the gap. This CDR3 region has 15 residues. Germline V gives CDR1 SEHNR, CDR2 FQNEAQ (reference sequence). The CDR3 reads CASSLEALPRETQYF. CDR3 nucleotide sequence: TGTGCCAGCAGCTTAGAAGCCCTACCGCGAGAGACCCAGTACTTC.

The chain combines TRBV5-1 with TRBJ2-1; TRBD2 agrees at 14 bases. Germline CDR1 and CDR2: SGHRS and YFSETQ. After removal of 1 base from V and 3 bases from J, the junction contained 6 bases not matched to a gene. The CDR3 contains 18 residues. For the CDR3, the DNA is TGCGCCAGCAGCTTGCCGGGACTAGCGGGGGACTTCTACAATGAGCAGTTCTTC. This translates into CASSLPGLAGDFYNEQFF.

This clonotype was detected many times. The V gene is TRBV12-3 or TRBV12-4, the J gene TRBJ1-3, with no clear D. V lost 5 bases to trimming and J lost 0 bases, with 11 bases between them. This CDR3 is 15 amino acids long. The CDR3 sequence: CASSPTSSSGNTIYF. The CDR3 nucleotides read TGTGCCAGCAGTCCAACAAGTAGCTCTGGAAACACCATATATTTT.